This T cell receptor beta chain stems from a study of blood T cell repertoires in COVID-19. This CDR3 spans 14 amino acids. The ends were cut back, 0 bases at V and 10 bases at J, with 14 bases in the middle. Germline V gene data show CDR1 as SGDLS and CDR2 as YYNGEE. Profiled with immunoSEQ multiplex PCR; TCRdb holds only in-frame clones, not every one. The sample records just over 200,000 clones, about 78% being singletons. This clonotype was sampled from a woman in her 70s with acute or convalescent COVID-19. Sequencing was done on a sample of peripheral blood. V gene TRBV9 combines with J gene TRBJ2-1; D unclear. The CDR3 DNA is TGTGCCAGCAGCGTAGCTACTCGAGATCCCGAGCAGTTCTTC. This codes for CASSVATRDPEQFF.